These T cell receptor beta chains were read from a single sample in a study of CD8 T cells in ankylosing spondylitis. TCRdb ran MiXCR on the 5' RACE reads and lists one entry per CDR3 protein. The sample has 250,000 to 400,000 distinct CDR3 sequences; 11% are singletons. The specimen sequenced was blood, either unsorted or a sorted T cell fraction (not recorded which). The receptors here all came from a female donor with ankylosing spondylitis or in good health (not recorded which). Each CDR3 is given with its conserved first and last residue. D genes are given only for firm matches.

v_gene	d_gene	CDR3aa
TRBV7-2	TRBD1	CASSWGQGAQEQYF
TRBV6-2/TRBV6-3	-	CASSYSRYGNTEAFF
TRBV27	-	CASSLKSRATNEQFF
TRBV7-2	-	CASRSGSGANVLTF
TRBV5-1	-	CASTLYRATDTQYF
TRBV12-3/TRBV12-4	-	CASRDGDYEQYF
TRBV18	-	CASSPLYGEEKYF
TRBV20-1	-	CSAKKDPWGNEQFF
TRBV6-5	-	CASSYSDRKNYGYTF
TRBV12-3/TRBV12-4	TRBD1	CASSTSQGNEQYF
TRBV25-1	-	CASSEDGGRRELFF
TRBV7-2	-	CASSLAMVAGMDEQFF
TRBV20-1	-	CSARDPSRQPQHF
TRBV7-9	-	CASSVISGIMNTEAFF
TRBV7-2	TRBD1	CASSPTGVFSQPQHF
TRBV3-1	-	CASSQVGSSQPQHF
TRBV5-1	-	CASSQAPSPSQQFF
TRBV12-3/TRBV12-4	-	CASSLRRQIQETQYF
TRBV20-1	TRBD1	CSALGTGGLNEQFF
TRBV7-2	TRBD1	CASRLTGSMNTEAFF
TRBV7-2	TRBD2	CASSLRSGAGPLGFMETQYF
TRBV7-2	TRBD1	CASSLRGRGNTEAFF
TRBV19	TRBD1	CASRDSNTDTQYF
TRBV28	-	CASSLSVMGGNTIYF
TRBV9	TRBD2	CASSVEGLAGVNEQFF
TRBV5-1	-	CASSSDGSSNQPQHF
TRBV10-3	-	CAIRVTGELFF
TRBV12-3/TRBV12-4	TRBD1	CASSLLTTGQKKLFF